These 30 T cell receptor beta chains came from one sample sequenced in a study of post-analysis software for immune sequencing data (dated by TCRdb to 2014 to 2015). Receptor amplification or capture employed PCR. Sequencing was performed on an Illumina HiSeq 2500. To reduce PCR and sequencing biases, unique molecular identifiers were incorporated into the TCR beta cDNA libraries. TCRdb handled the public reads itself, with Q25 trimming in fastp and clone calling in MiXCR, and kept productive beta chains. Here each entry gathers all rows of one CDR3 protein and keeps the most common genes and DNA. The sample has roughly 730,000 distinct CDR3 sequences on record, approximately 30% of them singletons. The ten largest clonotypes hold 0.55% to 0.65% of the sample. What the research found in general, with its limitations: Four to six TRBV segments, including TRBV5-6, TRBV5-1 and TRBV20-1, were significantly more frequent in patients than controls.

No antigen has been identified for these receptors. The sample was blood. These receptors came from a girl aged 10-17 years with multiple sclerosis.

The chain has TRBV6-6 and TRBJ2-4, with D possibly being TRBD1 or TRBD2 (5 bases each). This CDR3 has 14 amino acids. The germline CDR1 and CDR2 sequences are MNHNY and SVGAGI (reference sequence). The germline V and J ends were trimmed by 1 base and 7 bases, with 11 bases remaining between them. In nucleotides, the CDR3 is TGTGCCAGCAGTTACTTTCCGGGGACCAACATTCAGTACTTC. Translated, it gives CASSYFPGTNIQYF.

This clonotype was counted a few times. This chain uses TRBV28 with TRBJ2-5, with TRBD2 identical over 7 bases. Germline lookup yields CDR1 MDHEN and CDR2 SYDVKM. The CDR3 contains 15 residues. V lost 7 bases to trimming and J lost 4 bases; unmatched junction nucleotides: 12. CDR3 region: CASNRAGPFGETQYF. The CDR3 bases are TGTGCCAGCAACCGAGCGGGGCCGTTTGGAGAGACCCAGTACTTC.

This clonotype was observed a handful of times. The V and J genes are TRBV6-1 and TRBJ1-2; maybe TRBD1 (6 bases). Per the germline V gene, CDR1 is MNHNS and CDR2 is SASEGT. Between the trimmed V and J ends, which lost 7 bases and 4 bases, there was a span of 19 bases. The CDR3 sequence is 15 residues long. CDR3 in amino acids: CASTPSRGGGYGYTF. For the CDR3, the DNA is TGTGCCAGCACTCCGAGCAGGGGCGGAGGCTATGGCTACACCTTC.

The V call is TRBV12-3 or TRBV12-4, the J call TRBJ1-2; tentative D call: TRBD1 (6 bases). The CDR3 runs 13 residues. Between the trimmed V and J ends, which lost 6 bases and 1 base, there was a span of 9 bases. This chain's CDR3 is CASRGGSNYGYTF. The CDR3 DNA is TGTGCCAGCAGGGGGGGCAGTAACTATGGCTACACCTTC.

This clonotype was observed a handful of times. In nucleotides, the CDR3 is TGTGCCAGCAGTTTTATAGGCCTCAGCTCCTACAATGAGCAGTTCTTC. Protein: CASSFIGLSSYNEQFF. This chain uses TRBV28 with TRBJ2-1; D is unclear. Trimming removed 3 bases at V and 0 bases at J, with 12 bases between. Germline V CDR1 and CDR2: MDHEN, SYDVKM. The CDR3 is made up of 16 amino acids.

V and J are TRBV10-3 and TRBJ2-2; no definite D call. Trimming cost V 0 bases and J 7 bases, with 21 bases left between them. This CDR3 spans 18 amino acids. CDR1 and CDR2 (germline): ENHRY, SYGVKD. CDR3 DNA sequence: TGTGCCATCAGTGAGTCGGGCCAGGCCCCTGATCGCGACGGGGAGCTGTTTTTT. Residues: CAISESGQAPDRDGELFF.

This clonotype was found a few times. The J gene is TRBJ2-5, the V gene TRBV7-8; D uncertain. CDR3 length equals 11 residues. Deletions cut 5 bases from V and 5 bases from J, with 6 bases between. Germline V gene sequence: CDR1 SGHVS, CDR2 FQNEAQ. In nucleotides, the CDR3 is TGTGCCAGCAGCACGTCCGAGACCCAGTACTTC. Protein sequence: CASSTSETQYF.

The chain links TRBV6-2 or TRBV6-3 to TRBJ2-7; 8 bases align to TRBD2. J was trimmed by 5 bases and V by 2 bases; bases with no gene match: 11. The CDR3 consists of 16 residues. Germline values: CDR1 MNHEY, CDR2 SVGEGT. CDR3 protein: CASSYPDWREADEQYF. The CDR3 DNA follows: TGTGCCAGCAGTTACCCGGATTGGCGGGAGGCGGACGAGCAGTACTTC.

This clonotype has just a few counts. This chain connects TRBV27 to TRBJ1-1, with unresolved D. V was shortened by 2 bases and J by 8 bases, with 12 bases between the two germline ends. Germline-derived CDR1 and CDR2 are MNHEY and SMNVEV (reference sequence). This CDR3 has 13 residues. The CDR3 sequence is CASSLAGREEAFF. The CDR3 region has the DNA TGTGCCAGCAGTTTAGCCGGCCGGGAAGAAGCTTTCTTT.

V is TRBV7-9 and J is TRBJ2-6; tentatively, D is TRBD2 (5 bases). Between the trimmed V and J ends, which lost 10 bases and 5 bases, there was a span of 21 bases. Germline-derived CDR1 and CDR2 are SEHNR and FQNEAQ (reference sequence). The CDR3 is 16 amino acids. The CDR3 coding sequence is TGTGCCACTCTGGAGGATCTGCTCTGGAGGGCCAACGTCCTGACTTTC. This gives the protein CATLEDLLWRANVLTF.

This chain connects TRBV12-3 or TRBV12-4 to TRBJ2-5; a weak D match, TRBD2 (6 bases). The CDR3 contains 16 residues. Trimming stripped 3 bases from V and 1 base from J, with 15 bases between. CDR3: CASSFNLATVQETQYF. The CDR3 DNA reads as TGTGCCAGCAGTTTTAATCTAGCGACCGTCCAAGAGACCCAGTACTTC.

This clonotype was counted only a few times. A read error may produce the germline difference seen at one junction end. The chain has TRBV12-3 or TRBV12-4 and TRBJ2-6; maybe TRBD1 (6 bases). The CDR3 has 17 amino acids. In DNA form, the CDR3 reads TGTGCCAGCAGTTTTGGGGGCCCGGGCTCTGTGGCCAACGTCCTGACTTTC. Amino acids: CASSFGGPGSVANVLTF.

This clonotype was detected a few times. This rearrangement joins TRBV15 to TRBJ2-7, with 7 bases matching TRBD1. CDR3 size: 15 residues. CDR1 is LNHNV, CDR2 YYDKDF, per germline (reference sequence). Trimming took 0 bases from V and 2 from J; bases not matched to a gene: 4. Written as DNA, the CDR3 is TGTGCCACCAGCAGAGAGACAGGGATTACCTACGAGCAGTACTTC. Amino acids: CATSRETGITYEQYF. Supplemented by reference TRBV15 and TRBJ2-7, the full variable domain reads DAMVIQNPRYQVTQFGKPVTLSCSQTLNHNVMYWYQQKSSQAPKLLFHYYDKDFNNEADTPDNFQSRRPNTSFCFLDIRSPGLGDTAMYLCATSRETGITYEQYFGPGTRLTVT.

V is TRBV15 and J is TRBJ2-3; D possibly corresponds to TRBD2 (6 bases). There are 16 residues in the CDR3. V lost 3 bases and J 4 bases, leaving 17 bases between the germline ends. The germline V gene has CDR1 LNHNV and CDR2 YYDKDF (reference sequence). The CDR3, as DNA: TGTGCCACCAGCAGGGGGACGCGGCCTAGCGCAGATACGCAGTATTTT. Amino acids: CATSRGTRPSADTQYF.

The chain is built from TRBV6-6 and TRBJ2-1; D possibly matches TRBD1 or TRBD2 (7 bases each). Trimming took 7 bases from V and 5 from J, leaving 15 bases between them. Germline V gene lookup returns CDR1 MNHNY and CDR2 SVGAGI (reference sequence). CDR3 length: 14 amino acids. CDR3 DNA: TGTGCCAGCACCGGGGGGACAGCCGACAATGAGCAGTTCTTC. Translated, it gives CASTGGTADNEQFF.

The genes are TRBV6-2 or TRBV6-3 and TRBJ2-7, with TRBD1 matching over 7 bases. This CDR3 has 15 amino acids. Germline trimming cut 0 bases from V and 0 bases from J; bases unmatched to any gene: 2. Germline CDR1 MNHEY, CDR2 SVGEGT. The CDR3 reads CASSYSRDSSYEQYF. The CDR3 coding sequence is TGTGCCAGCAGTTACTCGAGGGACAGCTCCTACGAGCAGTACTTC.

This clonotype has more than one count but fewer than ten. V usage is TRBV20-1 and J usage is TRBJ1-1, with 7 bases aligning to TRBD1. The germline CDR1 and CDR2 sequences are DFQATT and SNEGSKA (reference sequence). V gave up 6 bases and J gave up 6 bases; unmatched junction bases: 13. The CDR3 has 14 residues. Here the CDR3 reads CSAPKQGFVAEAFF. CDR3 nucleotide sequence: TGCAGTGCACCGAAACAGGGGTTCGTTGCTGAAGCTTTCTTT.

There are a few counts of this clonotype. The CDR3 sequence: CASRNSGLAGGEQFF. Here the CDR3 DNA reads TGTGCCAGCAGGAATTCGGGACTAGCGGGAGGCGAGCAGTTCTTC. The chain has TRBV2 and TRBJ2-1; 15 nucleotides line up with TRBD2. This CDR3 region has 15 residues. Looked up from germline, CDR1 is SNHLY and CDR2 is FYNNEI. With V trimmed by 6 bases and J by 10 bases, 7 bases remained unmatched. Variable domain in full (rest from reference TRBV2 and TRBJ2-1): EPEVTQTPSHQVTQMGQEVILRCVPISNHLYFYWYRQILGQKVEFLVSFYNNEISEKSEIFDDQFSVERPDGSNFTLKIRSTKLEDSAMYFCASRNSGLAGGEQFFGPGTRLTVL.

This rearrangement joins TRBV2 to TRBJ2-7; maybe TRBD2 (8 bases). Germline V gives CDR1 SNHLY, CDR2 FYNNEI. The V and J ends lost 6 bases and 4 bases respectively, with 22 bases between them. The CDR3 loop spans 16 amino acids. The CDR3 sequence: CASSSRGSGSRYEQYF. In nucleotides, the CDR3 is TGTGCCAGCAGCTCCAGGGGGAGCGGGAGCAGGTACGAGCAGTACTTC.

The sample holds a few counts of this clonotype. V is TRBV5-1 and J is TRBJ2-7; possibly TRBD1 for D (6 bases). The CDR3 contains 15 residues. CDR1 is SGHRS, CDR2 YFSETQ, per germline. V lost 4 bases and J lost 5, with 19 bases in between. Here the CDR3 reads CASSPRGFGKNEQYF. The CDR3 region has the DNA TGCGCCAGCAGCCCTAGGGGGTTTGGAAAAAACGAGCAGTACTTC.

The chain joins TRBV7-2 to TRBJ1-1, with D unresolved. The CDR3 is 15 amino acids. Trimming pared 3 bases from V and 1 base from J, leaving 12 bases between. Germline values: CDR1 SGHTA, CDR2 FQGNSA. The chain's CDR3 is CASSLVGQANTEAFF. The CDR3 coding sequence is TGTGCCAGCAGCTTGGTGGGCCAGGCGAACACTGAAGCTTTCTTT. The complete variable domain, with remaining parts taken from reference TRBV7-2 and TRBJ1-1, reads GAGVSQSPSNKVTEKGKDVELRCDPISGHTALYWYRQSLGQGLEFLIYFQGNSAPDKSGLPSDRFSAERTGGSVSTLTIQRTQQEDSAVYLCASSLVGQANTEAFFGQGTRLTVV.

This sequence joins TRBV6-5 and TRBJ1-1, with D possibly being TRBD1 (5 bases). With 6 bases removed from V and 6 bases from J, the gap between germline ends came to 17 bases. The germline gives CDR1 MNHEY, CDR2 SVGAGI. The CDR3 spans 14 residues. CDR3 sequence: CASRQVGGWSEAFF. The CDR3, as DNA: TGTGCCAGCAGACAAGTCGGGGGATGGTCTGAAGCTTTCTTT.

The chain combines TRBV5-6 with TRBJ1-5; 8 bases are a match to TRBD1. Germline V CDR1 and CDR2: SGHDT, YYEEEE. The CDR3 covers 15 residues. V trimming: 1 base; J trimming: 3 bases; junction bases outside the gene matches: 3. The CDR3, as DNA: TGTGCCAGCAGCTTGTATCAGGGGGCCAATCAGCCCCAGCATTTT. Its translation: CASSLYQGANQPQHF. Looking up the rest from reference TRBV5-6 and TRBJ1-5 gives the full variable domain: DAGVTQSPTHLIKTRGQQVTLRCSPKSGHDTVSWYQQALGQGPQFIFQYYEEEERQRGNFPDRFSGHQFPNYSSELNVNALLLGDSALYLCASSLYQGANQPQHFGDGTRLSIL.

This clonotype was seen a handful of times. The chain combines TRBV5-1 with TRBJ1-2; no reliable D call. The CDR3 extends over 15 amino acids. The germline CDR1 and CDR2 sequences are SGHRS and YFSETQ. The ends were cut back, 0 bases at V and 7 bases at J, with 16 bases in the middle. CDR3 in DNA: TGCGCCAGCAGCTTGGTCGGCCGCCATTCGGGTGGCTACACCTTC. It yields the protein CASSLVGRHSGGYTF.

This clonotype turned up a few times. The CDR3 DNA is TGCAGCGTTGAATTCCGGCGGGAGGGCTCCTACAATGAGCAGTTCTTC. It encodes CSVEFRREGSYNEQFF. V is TRBV29-1 and J is TRBJ2-1; TRBD2 matches at 9 bases. Per the germline V gene, CDR1 is SQVTM and CDR2 is ANQGSEA. J lost 0 bases, V lost 2 bases, and 5 bases had no gene match. The CDR3 runs 16 residues.

This clonotype occurred a few times. The J gene is TRBJ2-6, the V gene TRBV6-1; no reliable D call. V was trimmed by 7 bases and J by 0 bases, leaving 10 bases between them. The germline gives CDR1 MNHNS, CDR2 SASEGT. The CDR3 runs 15 residues. The CDR3 DNA sequence: TGTGCCAGCACCGCCGGGCGCTCTGGGGCCAACGTCCTGACTTTC. Amino acids: CASTAGRSGANVLTF.

This clonotype was seen a handful of times. The rearrangement joins TRBV7-2 to TRBJ2-5; the match to TRBD2 covers 12 bases. The J call may be wrong; the DNA end is better matched by TRBJ2-7. CDR3 length: 17 amino acids. Germline CDR1 SGHTA, CDR2 FQGNSA. The CDR3 here is CASSPLSGLAGSSEQYF. In DNA form, the CDR3 reads TGTGCCAGCAGCCCCTTAAGTGGACTAGCGGGATCGAGCGAGCAGTACTTC.

The chain joins TRBV5-6 to TRBJ1-4; perhaps TRBD1 as D (6 bases). The germline V gene has CDR1 SGHDT and CDR2 YYEEEE. This CDR3 spans 15 amino acids. The ends were cut back, 5 bases at V and 5 bases at J, with 16 bases in the middle. CDR3 nucleotide sequence: TGTGCCAGCAGTGGCCGGGGAACAGGGAATGAAAAACTGTTTTTT. This sequence encodes CASSGRGTGNEKLFF.

This clonotype was counted between two and nine times. The chain joins TRBV6-5 to TRBJ1-2, with 11 bases identical to TRBD1. CDR3 size: 13 residues. The ends lost 6 bases at V and 10 bases at J; junction bases unmatched: 7. Germline loops: CDR1 MNHEY, CDR2 SVGAGI. The chain's CDR3 is CASRYGQGAFYTF. The CDR3 coding sequence is TGTGCCAGCAGATATGGACAGGGGGCATTCTACACCTTC.

In its sample, this clonotype was seen a few times. The rearrangement joins TRBV29-1 to TRBJ2-3; no firm D call. The CDR3 has 13 residues. CDR1 is SQVTM, CDR2 ANQGSEA, per germline. The V end lost 5 bases, the J end lost 6 bases, and 15 bases lay between the germline ends. The CDR3 reads CSVQIVSRDTQYF. The CDR3 region has the DNA TGCAGCGTTCAAATCGTTTCGAGGGATACGCAGTATTTT.